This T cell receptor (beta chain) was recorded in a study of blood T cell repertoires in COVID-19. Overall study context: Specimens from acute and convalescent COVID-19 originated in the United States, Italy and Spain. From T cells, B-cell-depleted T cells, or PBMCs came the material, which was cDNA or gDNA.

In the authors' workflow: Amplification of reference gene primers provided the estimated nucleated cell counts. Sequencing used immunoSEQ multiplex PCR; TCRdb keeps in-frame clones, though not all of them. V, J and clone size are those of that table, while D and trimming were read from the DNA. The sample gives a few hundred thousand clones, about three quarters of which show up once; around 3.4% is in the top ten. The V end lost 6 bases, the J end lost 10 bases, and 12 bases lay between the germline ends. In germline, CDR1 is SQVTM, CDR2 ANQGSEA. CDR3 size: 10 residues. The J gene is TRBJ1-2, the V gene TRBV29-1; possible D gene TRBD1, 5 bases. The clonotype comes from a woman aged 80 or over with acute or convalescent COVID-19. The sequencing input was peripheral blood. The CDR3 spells CSVEKGPYTF. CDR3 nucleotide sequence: TGCAGCGTCGAGAAGGGGCCCTACACCTTC. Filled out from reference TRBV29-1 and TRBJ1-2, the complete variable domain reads SAVISQKPSRDICQRGTSLTIQCQVDSQVTMMFWYRQQPGQSLTLIATANQGSEATYESGFVIDKFPISRPNLTFSTLTVSNMSPEDSSIYLCSVEKGPYTFGSGTRLTVV.